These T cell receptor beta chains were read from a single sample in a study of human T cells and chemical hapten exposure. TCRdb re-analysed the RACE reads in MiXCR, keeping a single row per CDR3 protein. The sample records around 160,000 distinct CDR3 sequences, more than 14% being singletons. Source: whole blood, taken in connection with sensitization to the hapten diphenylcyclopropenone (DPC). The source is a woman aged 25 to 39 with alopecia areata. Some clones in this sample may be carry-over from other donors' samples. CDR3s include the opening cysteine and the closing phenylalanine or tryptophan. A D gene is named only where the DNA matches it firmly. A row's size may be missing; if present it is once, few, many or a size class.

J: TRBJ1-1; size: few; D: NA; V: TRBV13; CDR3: CASSPPVTNTEAFF; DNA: TGTGCCAGCAGCCCCCCAGTTACGAACACTGAAGCTTTCTTT
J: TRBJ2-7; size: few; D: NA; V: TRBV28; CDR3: CASSFKGSEQYF; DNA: TGTGCCAGCAGTTTTAAGGGGTCCGAGCAGTACTTC
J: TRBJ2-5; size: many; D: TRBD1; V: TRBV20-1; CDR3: CSVAGQGQETQYF; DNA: TGCAGTGTTGCGGGACAGGGGCAAGAGACCCAGTACTTC
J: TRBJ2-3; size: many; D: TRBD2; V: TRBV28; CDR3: CASSFPAKGYGGRNTDTQYF; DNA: TGTGCCAGCAGTTTCCCCGCCAAAGGCTATGGCGGGAGGAACACAGATACGCAATATTTT
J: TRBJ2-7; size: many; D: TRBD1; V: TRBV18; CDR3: CASTGVTSSYEQYF; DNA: TGTGCCAGTACAGGGGTCACCAGTTCCTACGAGCAGTACTTC
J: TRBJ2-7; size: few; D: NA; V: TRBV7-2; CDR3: CASSLELDSHYEQYF; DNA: TGTGCCAGCAGCTTAGAGTTGGACAGCCACTACGAGCAGTACTTC
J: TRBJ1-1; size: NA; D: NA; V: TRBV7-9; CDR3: CASSLVGADTEAFF; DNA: TGTGCCAGCAGCTTAGTGGGGGCGGACACTGAAGCTTTCTTT
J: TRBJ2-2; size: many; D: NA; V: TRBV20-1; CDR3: CSAGGGNTGELFF; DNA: TGCAGCGCGGGCGGAGGAAACACCGGGGAGCTGTTTTTT
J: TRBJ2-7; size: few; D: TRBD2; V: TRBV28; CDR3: CASSLVAGDGAYEQYF; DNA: TGTGCCAGCAGTTTGGTTGCGGGAGACGGGGCCTACGAGCAGTACTTC
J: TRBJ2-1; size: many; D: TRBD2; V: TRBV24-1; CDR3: CATSDLSTSGRGNEQFF; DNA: TGTGCCACCAGTGATTTGTCGACTAGCGGGAGAGGCAATGAGCAGTTCTTC
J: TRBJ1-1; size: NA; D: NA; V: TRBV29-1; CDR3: CSVGEAFF; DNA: TGCAGCGTCGGCGAAGCTTTCTTT
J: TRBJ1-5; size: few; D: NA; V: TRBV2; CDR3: CASSDRSNQPQHF; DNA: TGTGCCAGCAGTGACAGGAGCAATCAGCCCCAGCATTTT
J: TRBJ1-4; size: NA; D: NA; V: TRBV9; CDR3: CASSSRRSEKLFF; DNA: TGTGCCAGCAGCTCCCGTAGATCCGAAAAACTGTTTTTT
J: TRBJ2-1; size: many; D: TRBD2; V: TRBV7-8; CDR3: CASSLASGLAGGVDEQFF; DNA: TGTGCCAGCAGCTTAGCTTCGGGTCTAGCGGGAGGGGTGGATGAGCAGTTCTTC
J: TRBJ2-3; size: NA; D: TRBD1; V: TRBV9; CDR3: CASSSRPPGQPTLTDTQYF; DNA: TGTGCCAGCAGCTCCCGGCCTCCGGGACAGCCGACGCTCACAGATACGCAGTATTTT
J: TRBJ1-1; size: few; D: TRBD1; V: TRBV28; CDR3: CASSYGTGRAFF; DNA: TGTGCCAGCAGCTATGGGACAGGGAGGGCTTTCTTT
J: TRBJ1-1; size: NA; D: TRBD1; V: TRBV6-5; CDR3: CASSYIGQGRNTEAFF; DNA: TGTGCCAGCAGTTACATCGGACAGGGGAGGAACACTGAAGCTTTCTTT
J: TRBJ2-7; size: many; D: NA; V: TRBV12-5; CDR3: CASGLEGGFRFHEQYF; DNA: TGTGCTAGTGGTTTGGAAGGGGGTTTTAGGTTCCACGAGCAGTACTTC
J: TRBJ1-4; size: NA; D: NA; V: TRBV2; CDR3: CASIEGLGWNEKLFF; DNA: TGTGCCAGCATCGAAGGTCTGGGTTGGAATGAAAAACTGTTTTTT
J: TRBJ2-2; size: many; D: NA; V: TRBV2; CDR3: CASSRGGELFF; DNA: TGTGCCAGCAGCCGCGGCGGGGAGCTGTTTTTT
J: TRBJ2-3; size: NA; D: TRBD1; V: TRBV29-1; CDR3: CSVVRSTGRTDTQYF; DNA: TGCAGCGTTGTGAGGTCGACAGGGCGCACAGATACGCAGTATTTT
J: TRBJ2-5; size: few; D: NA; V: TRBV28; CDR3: CASLLRAGQETQYF; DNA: TGTGCCAGCTTGCTCCGGGCAGGGCAAGAGACCCAGTACTTC
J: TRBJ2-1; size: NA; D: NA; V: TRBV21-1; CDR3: CASITLAGSSYNEQFF; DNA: TGTGCCAGCATCACATTAGCGGGGAGCTCCTACAATGAGCAGTTCTTC
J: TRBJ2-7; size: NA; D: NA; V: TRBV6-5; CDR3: CASSPEGQGGEQYF; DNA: TGTGCCAGCAGCCCCGAGGGGCAGGGAGGCGAGCAGTACTTC
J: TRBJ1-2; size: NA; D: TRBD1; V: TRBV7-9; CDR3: CASSLEQGRGYTF; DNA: TGTGCCAGCAGCTTAGAACAGGGGAGAGGCTACACCTTC
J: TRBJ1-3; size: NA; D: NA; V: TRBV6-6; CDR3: CASSSQAGGSGNTIYF; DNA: TGTGCCAGCAGTTCCCAGGCCGGAGGCTCTGGAAACACCATATATTTT
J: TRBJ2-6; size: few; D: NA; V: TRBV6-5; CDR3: CASSPYPSSGANVLTF; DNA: TGTGCCAGCAGCCCGTACCCTAGCTCTGGGGCCAACGTCCTGACTTTC
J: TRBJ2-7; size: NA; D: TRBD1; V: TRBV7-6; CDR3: CASSLADRGDEQYF; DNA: TGTGCCAGCAGCTTGGCGGACAGGGGTGACGAGCAGTACTTC
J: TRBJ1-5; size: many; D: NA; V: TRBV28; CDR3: CATRQSNQPQHF; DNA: TGTGCCACCCGACAGAGCAATCAGCCCCAGCATTTT
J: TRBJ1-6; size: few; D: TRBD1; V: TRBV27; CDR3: CASTRTGTGYSPLHF; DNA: TGTGCCAGCACCCGGACCGGGACAGGATATTCACCCCTCCACTTT
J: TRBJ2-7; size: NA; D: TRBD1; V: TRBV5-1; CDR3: CASSLGAGTGIYEQYF; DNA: TGCGCCAGCAGCTTGGGAGCAGGGACAGGGATCTACGAGCAGTACTTC
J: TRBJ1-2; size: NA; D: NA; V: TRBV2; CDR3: CASRQEEGYGYTF; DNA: TGTGCCAGCAGGCAGGAGGAGGGCTATGGCTACACCTTC
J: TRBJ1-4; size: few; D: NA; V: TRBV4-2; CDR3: CASSQDDGEKLFF; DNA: TGTGCCAGCAGCCAAGATGACGGCGAAAAACTGTTTTTT
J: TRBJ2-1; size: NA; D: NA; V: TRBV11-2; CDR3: CASSSGPGGVWDEQFF; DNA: TGTGCCAGCAGCTCCGGCCCGGGCGGGGTTTGGGATGAGCAGTTCTTC
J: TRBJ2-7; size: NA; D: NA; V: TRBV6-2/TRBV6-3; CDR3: CASRPTGTSVREQYF; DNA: TGTGCCAGCAGACCTACAGGGACCTCGGTGCGCGAGCAGTACTTC
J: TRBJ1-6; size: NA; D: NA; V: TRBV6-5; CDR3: CASSSGAVGPGSPLHF; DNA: TGTGCCAGCAGTTCGGGAGCTGTGGGTCCCGGTTCACCCCTCCACTTT
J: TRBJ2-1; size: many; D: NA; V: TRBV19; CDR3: CASSARGPGHHNNEQFF; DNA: TGTGCCAGTAGTGCCCGGGGACCGGGACACCATAACAATGAGCAGTTCTTC
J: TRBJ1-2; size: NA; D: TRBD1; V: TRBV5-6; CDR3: CASSGTGLGDGYTF; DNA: TGTGCCAGCAGCGGGACAGGGCTGGGGGATGGCTACACCTTC
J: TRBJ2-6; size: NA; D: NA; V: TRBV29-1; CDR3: CSVEDGSGANVLTF; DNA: TGCAGCGTTGAAGATGGATCCGGGGCCAACGTCCTGACTTTC
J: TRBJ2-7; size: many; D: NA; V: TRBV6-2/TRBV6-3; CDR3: CASGRAYEQYF; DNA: TGTGCCAGCGGACGGGCGTACGAGCAGTACTTC
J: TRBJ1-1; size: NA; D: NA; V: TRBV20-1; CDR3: CSASPDMNTEAFF; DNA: TGCAGTGCTAGCCCAGATATGAACACTGAAGCTTTCTTT
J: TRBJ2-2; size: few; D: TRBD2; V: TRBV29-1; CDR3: CSVAGTTYTGELFF; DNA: TGCAGCGTTGCGGGGACTACTTACACCGGGGAGCTGTTTTTT
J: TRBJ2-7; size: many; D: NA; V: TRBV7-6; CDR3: CASSSGPLSYEQYF; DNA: TGTGCCAGCAGCTCGGGACCTCTCTCCTACGAGCAGTACTTC